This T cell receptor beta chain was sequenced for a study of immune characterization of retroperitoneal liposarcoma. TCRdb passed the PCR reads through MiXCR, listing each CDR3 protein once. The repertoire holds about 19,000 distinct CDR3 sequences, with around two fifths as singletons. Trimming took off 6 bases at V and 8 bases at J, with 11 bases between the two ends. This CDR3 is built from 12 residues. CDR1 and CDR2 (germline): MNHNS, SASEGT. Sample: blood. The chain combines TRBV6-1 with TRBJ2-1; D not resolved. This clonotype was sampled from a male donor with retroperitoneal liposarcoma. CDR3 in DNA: TGTGCCAGCAGCGACCCCCGGGATGAGCAGTTCTTC. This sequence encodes CASSDPRDEQFF.